This T cell receptor (beta chain) was documented in a study of pediatric ulcerative colitis. Study-level results: Total lymphocyte DNA, not sorted subsets, was the template. Two rectal CDR3 clonotypes occurred in all ulcerative colitis patients.

Colonoscopy and blood draw happened at the same time. The CDR3 spans 15 residues. V lost 4 bases and J 5 bases, leaving 17 bases between the germline ends. Looked up from germline, CDR1 is MDHEN and CDR2 is SYDVKM. Some clones are missing from TCRdb's copy, which holds only in-frame ones; the method was immunoSEQ multiplex PCR. The sample includes 57,000 or so clones, around 87% of them seen just once. On this clone: Its cognate antigen is unknown.

This TCR was recovered from a boy younger than 18 who was a control in a study of pediatric ulcerative colitis. The chain carries TRBV28 and TRBJ2-5; D might be TRBD2 (5 bases). Sequences were obtained from blood. CDR3 region: CASSSPEGLGETQYF. In DNA, the CDR3 is TGTGCCAGCAGTTCCCCCGAGGGTCTGGGCGAGACCCAGTACTTC. The full variable domain, with the rest looked up from reference TRBV28 and TRBJ2-5, is DVKVTQSSRYLVKRTGEKVFLECVQDMDHENMFWYRQDPGLGLRLIYFSYDVKMKEKGDIPEGYSVSREKKERFSLILESASTNQTSMYLCASSSPEGLGETQYFGPGTRLLVL.